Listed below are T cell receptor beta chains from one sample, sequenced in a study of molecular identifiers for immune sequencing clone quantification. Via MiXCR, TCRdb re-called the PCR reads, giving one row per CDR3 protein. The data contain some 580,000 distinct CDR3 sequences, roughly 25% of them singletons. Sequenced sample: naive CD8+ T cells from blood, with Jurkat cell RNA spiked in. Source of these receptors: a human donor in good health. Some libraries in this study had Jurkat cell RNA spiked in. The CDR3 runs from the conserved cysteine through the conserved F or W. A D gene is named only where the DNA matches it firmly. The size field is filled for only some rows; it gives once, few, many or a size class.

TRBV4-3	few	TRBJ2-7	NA	CASSQVRGGAYEQYF	TGCGCCAGCAGCCAAGTTAGGGGTGGAGCCTACGAGCAGTACTTC
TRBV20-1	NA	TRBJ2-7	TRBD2	CSARDLTSGYEQYF	TGCAGTGCTAGAGATCTCACTAGCGGCTACGAGCAGTACTTC
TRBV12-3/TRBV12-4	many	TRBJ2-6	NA	CASSSFSGANVLTF	TGTGCCAGCAGTTCCTTCTCTGGGGCCAACGTCCTGACTTTC
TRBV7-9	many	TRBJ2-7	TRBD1	CASSLTGEYEQYF	TGTGCCAGCAGCTTAACAGGGGAGTACGAGCAGTACTTC
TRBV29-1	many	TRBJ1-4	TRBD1	CSVLIPGQGGEKLFF	TGCAGCGTCCTTATACCGGGACAGGGTGGTGAAAAACTGTTTTTT
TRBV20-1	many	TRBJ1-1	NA	CSASGGGEAFF	TGCAGTGCTAGCGGTGGGGGTGAAGCTTTCTTT
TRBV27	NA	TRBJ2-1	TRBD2	CASSAPPQLAGGPWGSYNEQFF	TGTGCCAGCAGTGCACCCCCCCAACTAGCGGGAGGGCCCTGGGGGTCCTACAATGAGCAGTTCTTC
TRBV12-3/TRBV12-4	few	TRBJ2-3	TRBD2	CASSPLEDRDYPDTQYF	TGTGCCAGCAGTCCCCTCGAAGACCGGGACTACCCAGATACGCAGTATTTT
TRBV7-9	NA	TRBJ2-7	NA	CASSSSGGGLDEQYF	TGTGCCAGCAGCTCGTCAGGTGGGGGGCTCGACGAGCAGTACTTC
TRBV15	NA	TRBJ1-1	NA	CATSMKRMNNEAFF	TGTGCCACCAGCATGAAACGGATGAACAATGAAGCTTTCTTT
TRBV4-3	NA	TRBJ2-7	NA	CASSQDRGQHYEQYF	TGCGCCAGCAGCCAAGATCGTGGACAGCACTACGAGCAGTACTTC
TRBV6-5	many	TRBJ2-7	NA	CASSYGDASYEQYF	TGTGCCAGCAGTTACGGGGACGCGAGCTACGAGCAGTACTTC
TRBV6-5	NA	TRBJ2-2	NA	CASSYSGDGGSGELFF	TGTGCCAGCAGTTACTCGGGTGACGGGGGTAGCGGGGAGCTGTTTTTT
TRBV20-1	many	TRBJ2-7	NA	CSPKWASEYEQYF	TGCAGCCCTAAGTGGGCTAGCGAGTACGAGCAGTACTTC
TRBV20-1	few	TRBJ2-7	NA	CSARSPPGTYEQYF	TGCAGTGCTAGATCCCCCCCAGGGACCTACGAGCAGTACTTC
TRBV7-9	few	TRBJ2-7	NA	CASSLSSGPNEQYF	TGTGCCAGCAGCTTGAGTTCAGGGCCTAACGAGCAGTACTTC
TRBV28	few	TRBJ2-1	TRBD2	CASSLTSGSWYEQFF	TGTGCCAGCAGTTTAACTAGCGGGAGTTGGTATGAGCAGTTCTTC
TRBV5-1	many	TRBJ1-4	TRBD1	CASSLDPSRGREKLFF	TGCGCCAGCAGCTTGGACCCATCTAGGGGGCGTGAAAAACTGTTTTTT
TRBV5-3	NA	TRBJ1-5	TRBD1	CARSSKWDRAINQPQHF	TGTGCCAGAAGTTCTAAATGGGACAGGGCTATTAATCAGCCCCAGCATTTT
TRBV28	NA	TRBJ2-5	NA	CASGYVREETQYF	TGTGCCAGCGGTTACGTCCGGGAGGAGACCCAGTACTTC
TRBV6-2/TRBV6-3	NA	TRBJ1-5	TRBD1	CASSLTGGNQPRHF	TGTGCCAGCAGTCTCACAGGGGGCAATCAGCCCCGGCATTTT
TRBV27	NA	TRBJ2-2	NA	CASSKLPGHNTGELFF	TGTGCCAGCAGTAAACTCCCGGGACACAACACCGGGGAGCTGTTTTTT
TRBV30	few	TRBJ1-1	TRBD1	CAWSAGTGTEAFF	TGTGCCTGGAGTGCCGGGACAGGGACTGAAGCTTTCTTT
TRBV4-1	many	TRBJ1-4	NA	CASSQPENEKLFF	TGCGCCAGCAGCCAACCTGAGAATGAAAAACTGTTTTTT
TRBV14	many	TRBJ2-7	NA	CASSQGDSYEQYF	TGCGCCAGCAGCCAAGGGGACTCCTACGAGCAGTACTTC
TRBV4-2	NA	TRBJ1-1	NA	CASSQEEAGNTEAFF	TGTGCCAGCAGCCAAGAGGAGGCGGGGAACACTGAAGCTTTCTTT
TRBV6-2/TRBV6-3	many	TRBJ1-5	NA	CASSPGLVSNQPQHF	TGTGCCAGCAGCCCCGGGTTGGTTAGCAATCAGCCCCAGCATTTT
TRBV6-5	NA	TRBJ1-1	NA	CASSYSQGFTEAFF	TGTGCCAGCAGTTACTCACAGGGTTTCACTGAAGCTTTCTTT
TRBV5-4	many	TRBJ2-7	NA	CASSFFREEQYF	TGTGCCAGCAGCTTTTTCAGGGAGGAGCAGTACTTC
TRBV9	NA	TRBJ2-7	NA	CASSVAAVGGYEQYF	TGTGCCAGCAGCGTAGCCGCGGTGGGTGGCTACGAGCAGTACTTC
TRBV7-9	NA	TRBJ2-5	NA	CASSLAPGEGETQYF	TGTGCCAGCAGCTTAGCCCCGGGCGAGGGAGAGACCCAGTACTTC
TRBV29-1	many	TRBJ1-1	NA	CSVRRNNEAFF	TGCAGCGTTCGGAGGAATAATGAAGCTTTCTTT
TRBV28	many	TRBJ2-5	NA	CASSLYGSLQETQYF	TGTGCCAGCAGTTTATACGGGTCCCTCCAAGAGACCCAGTACTTC
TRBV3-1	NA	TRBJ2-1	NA	CASSQRQSLYNEQFF	TGTGCCAGCAGCCAAAGACAGTCCCTCTACAATGAGCAGTTCTTC
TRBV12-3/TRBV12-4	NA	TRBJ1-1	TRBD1	CASSLPSLRGGRETEAFF	TGTGCCAGCAGTTTACCTTCTTTGAGAGGGGGCAGAGAAACTGAAGCTTTCTTT
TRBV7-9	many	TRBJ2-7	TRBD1	CASSDHGQGYEQYF	TGTGCCAGCAGCGACCATGGACAGGGGTACGAGCAGTACTTC
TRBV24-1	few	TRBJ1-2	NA	CATSDFRTVYGYTF	TGTGCCACCAGTGATTTTAGGACGGTTTATGGCTACACCTTC
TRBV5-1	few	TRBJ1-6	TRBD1	CARPPWDRANSPLHF	TGCGCCAGACCTCCCTGGGACAGGGCGAATTCACCCCTCCACTTT
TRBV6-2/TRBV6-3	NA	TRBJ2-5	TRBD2	CASSPSSGVYQETQYF	TGTGCCAGCAGTCCTTCTAGCGGGGTGTACCAAGAGACCCAGTACTTC
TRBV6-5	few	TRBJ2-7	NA	CASTPGPHYEQYF	TGTGCCAGTACCCCGGGACCCCACTACGAGCAGTACTTC
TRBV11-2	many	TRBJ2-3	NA	CATKTLTDTQYF	TGTGCCACCAAGACACTCACAGATACGCAGTATTTT